The 30 T cell receptor beta chains listed next were all sequenced from one sample in a study of T-cell memory formation after mild COVID-19. One entry per CDR3 protein results from TCRdb running MiXCR on the 5' RACE reads. The sample lists about 30,000 distinct CDR3 sequences, roughly an eighth occurring once. Input material: PBMCs or a T cell subset sorted from them (not recorded which). All receptors derive from an adult woman who had mild COVID-19 (a few samples of this study predate the infection). Cell type and time point are not known.

The sample holds many counts of this clonotype. The chain recombines TRBV12-3 or TRBV12-4 with TRBJ2-7, with D tentatively TRBD1 (6 bases). This CDR3 region has 12 residues. The V and J ends lost 4 bases and 6 bases respectively, with 10 bases between them. In DNA form, the CDR3 reads TGTGCCAGCAGTTCAACAGGGTGCGAGCAGTACTTC. Translating gives CASSSTGCEQYF.

The chain couples TRBV19 to TRBJ1-2, with D tentatively TRBD1 (6 bases). The CDR3 length is 14 residues. Trimming cost V 6 bases and J 4 bases, with 15 bases left between them. The germline CDR1 and CDR2 sequences are LNHDA and SQIVND (reference sequence). DNA for the CDR3: TGTGCCAGTAGGCGGAAAAGGGGGGGCTATGGCTACACCTTC. This encodes CASRRKRGGYGYTF. Full variable domain (rest looked up from reference TRBV19 and TRBJ1-2): DGGITQSPKYLFRKEGQNVTLSCEQNLNHDAMYWYRQDPGQGLRLIYYSQIVNDFQKGDIAEGYSVSREKKESFPLTVTSAQKNPTAFYLCASRRKRGGYGYTFGSGTRLTVV.

This clonotype occurred many times. The V gene is TRBV6-5, the J gene TRBJ2-5; D gene ambiguous. V lost 5 bases to trimming and J lost 1 base, with 17 bases between them. The CDR3 covers 16 residues. Per germline, CDR1 MNHEY and CDR2 SVGAGI. The CDR3 loop reads CASSLNYARVQETQYF. DNA of the CDR3: TGTGCCAGCAGTCTCAATTACGCCCGGGTCCAAGAGACCCAGTACTTC.

The table lists this clonotype with many counts. The chain employs TRBV5-1 and TRBJ1-5; D is possibly TRBD1 (5 bases). CDR1 SGHRS and CDR2 YFSETQ come from the germline V gene. Deletions cut 4 bases from V and 1 base from J, with 12 bases between. This CDR3 is 15 amino acids long. The CDR3 DNA sequence: TGCGCCAGCAGCCTCCAGGGCATCAGCAATCAGCCCCAGCATTTT. It codes for CASSLQGISNQPQHF.

This clonotype was counted ten times or more. The chain recombines TRBV20-1 with TRBJ2-7, with 8 bases aligning to TRBD1. The length of the CDR3 is 17 residues. Germline-derived CDR1 and CDR2 are DFQATT and SNEGSKA (reference sequence). V lost 4 bases, J lost 5 bases, and 19 bases stayed unmatched. The chain's CDR3 is CSANCEVPGTGWNEQYF. The CDR3 DNA sequence: TGCAGTGCTAACTGTGAAGTACCTGGGACAGGTTGGAACGAGCAGTACTTC.

CDR3: CASSLGTSGRTTDTQYF. The CDR3 DNA is TGTGCCAGCAGCTTAGGCACTAGCGGGAGAACAACAGATACGCAGTATTTT. The genes are TRBV7-6 and TRBJ2-3; TRBD2 matches 11 bases. V gave up 1 base and J gave up 3 bases; unmatched junction bases: 6. The V gene's germline CDR1 is SGHVS and CDR2 FNYEAQ. This CDR3 is 17 amino acids long.

This clonotype was counted many times. The DNA for the CDR3 is TGTGCCAGCAGTTATAGACAGGGGGCCTCTGGAAACACCATATATTTT. Its protein is CASSYRQGASGNTIYF. The chain has TRBV2 and TRBJ1-3; the match to TRBD1 covers 10 bases. The CDR3 loop spans 16 amino acids. Germline V gene data show CDR1 as SNHLY and CDR2 as FYNNEI. V was pared by 5 bases and J by 0 bases, with 4 bases of the junction left unmatched.

This clonotype has a count of ten or more. The rearrangement joins TRBV30 to TRBJ2-3; D remains unclear. Per germline, CDR1 GTSNPN and CDR2 SVGIG (reference sequence). V lost 1 base to trimming and J lost 0 bases, with 8 bases between them. This CDR3 contains 14 residues. CDR3 nucleotide sequence: TGTGCCTGGAGTGGCGGATTTAGCACAGATACGCAGTATTTT. Amino acids: CAWSGGFSTDTQYF.

Ten or more counts support this clonotype. The J gene is TRBJ2-3, the V gene TRBV5-4, with 7 bases matching TRBD1. Germline CDR1 reads SGHNT; CDR2 reads YYREEE (reference sequence). The trim removed 3 bases at V and 4 bases at J, leaving 8 bases unmatched. This CDR3 spans 15 amino acids. For the CDR3, the DNA is TGTGCCAGCAGCTCCGACAGGGTCGGGGCAGATACGCAGTATTTT. It is translated as CASSSDRVGADTQYF.

This clonotype was counted at least ten times. V is TRBV6-2 or TRBV6-3 and J is TRBJ2-7; D possibly corresponds to TRBD1 (6 bases). The CDR3 is 12 residues long. Trimming shortened V by 7 bases and J by 3 bases, and 10 bases separated the two germline ends. Per germline, CDR1 MNHEY and CDR2 SVGEGT. The CDR3 DNA sequence: TGTGCCAGCAAGGGGGAGAACTACGAGCAGTACTTC. Translated, it gives CASKGENYEQYF.

The V and J genes are TRBV20-1 and TRBJ2-7; 10 bases fit TRBD2. This CDR3 has 14 residues. Germline V gene data show CDR1 as DFQATT and CDR2 as SNEGSKA (reference sequence). V was clipped by 5 bases and J by 1 base; unmatched bases: 5. CDR3 coding DNA: TGCAGTGCTCCCGGACTAGCGGCATCCTACGAGCAGTACTTC. Its translation is CSAPGLAASYEQYF.

This chain connects TRBV7-9 to TRBJ2-1, with D perhaps matching TRBD2 (5 bases). The V gene lost 3 bases and the J gene lost 0 bases, with 9 bases spanning the gap. Germline assignment: CDR1 SEHNR and CDR2 FQNEAQ (reference sequence). This CDR3 is 15 amino acids long. This CDR3 is CASSFAGYSYNEQFF. In DNA form, the CDR3 reads TGTGCCAGCAGCTTCGCGGGTTACTCCTACAATGAGCAGTTCTTC.

The rearrangement uses TRBV2 and TRBJ2-5, with 11 bases matching TRBD2. Trimming cost V 6 bases and J 5 bases; bases outside gene matches: 5. Per the germline V gene, CDR1 is SNHLY and CDR2 is FYNNEI. CDR3 length equals 14 residues. The CDR3 here is CASSGSGGAETQYF. The DNA for the CDR3 is TGTGCCAGCAGCGGTAGCGGGGGGGCCGAGACCCAGTACTTC.

This clonotype has ten or more counts. The rearrangement links TRBV4-1 to TRBJ2-7; TRBD1 aligns across 9 bases. Germline CDR1 MGHRA, CDR2 YSYEKL. V lost 4 bases to trimming and J lost 4 bases; unmatched junction nucleotides: 8. CDR3 length: 15 residues. The chain's CDR3 is CASSPGGDRAYEQYF. In nucleotides, the CDR3 is TGCGCCAGCAGCCCTGGGGGGGACAGGGCGTACGAGCAGTACTTC.

This clonotype was detected many times. CDR3 DNA: TGTGCCAGCAGCCCGGGACTAGCGGGAGTGCGGCAAGAGACCCAGTACTTC. It codes for CASSPGLAGVRQETQYF. This chain uses TRBV7-9 with TRBJ2-5, with 14 positions matching TRBD2. V trimming: 5 bases; J trimming: 2 bases; junction bases outside the gene matches: 7. Germline CDR1 is SEHNR and CDR2 is FQNEAQ (reference sequence). The CDR3 length is 17 residues.

This clonotype was observed at least ten times. V usage is TRBV5-6 and J usage is TRBJ1-1; D remains unclear. Between the trimmed V and J ends, which lost 3 bases and 8 bases, there was a span of 20 bases. The germline V gene has CDR1 SGHDT and CDR2 YYEEEE. The CDR3 runs to 15 residues. CDR3 protein: CASSSNTLQRREAFF. The CDR3 DNA reads TGTGCCAGCAGCTCGAATACATTACAGAGGCGGGAAGCTTTCTTT.

In this sample, this clonotype turned up many times. The chain employs TRBV4-1 and TRBJ1-1, with 7 bases lining up with TRBD1. The germline gives CDR1 MGHRA, CDR2 YSYEKL. Unmatched junction bases numbered 8, after V lost 1 base and J lost 6 bases. This CDR3 spans 15 amino acids. Written as DNA, the CDR3 is TGCGCCAGCAGCCAAGGAGAGGGCAGGGGGGCTGAAGCTTTCTTT. Residues: CASSQGEGRGAEAFF.

This clonotype was counted many times. The rearrangement joins TRBV24-1 to TRBJ2-5; 9 nucleotides match TRBD2. Per germline, CDR1 KGHDR and CDR2 SFDVKD. With 5 bases clipped from V and 0 bases from J, the junction kept 6 bases outside the gene matches. CDR3 length: 16 residues. CDR3 bases: TGTGCCACCAGTGGCGGGCTAGCGGGAAACCAAGAGACCCAGTACTTC. This codes for CATSGGLAGNQETQYF.

This clonotype was picked up many times. The chain joins TRBV20-1 to TRBJ2-2, with D perhaps assigned TRBD1 or TRBD2 (5 bases each). The CDR3 extends over 16 amino acids. The germline V gene encodes CDR1 DFQATT and CDR2 SNEGSKA (reference sequence). V was shortened by 5 bases and J by 4 bases, with 20 bases between the two germline ends. The CDR3 DNA is TGCAGTGCTGCAAAAGGGACGGGCCCGGGCACCGGGGAGCTGTTTTTT. It translates to CSAAKGTGPGTGELFF.

In its sample, this clonotype ranks as medium-sized. The rearrangement joins TRBV6-5 to TRBJ1-1, with D possibly matching TRBD1 (5 bases). Germline values: CDR1 MNHEY, CDR2 SVGAGI. There are 12 residues in the CDR3. V lost 4 bases and J lost 5, with 8 bases in between. CDR3 loop: CASSFGGTEAFF. The CDR3 DNA is TGTGCCAGCAGTTTCGGGGGGACTGAAGCTTTCTTT.

This clonotype was counted many times. DNA for the CDR3: TGTGCCAGCAGCCCCCGGACAGGGCAAGAGACCCAGTACTTC. Protein product: CASSPRTGQETQYF. The chain is built from TRBV5-4 and TRBJ2-5; 8 nucleotides match TRBD1. J gave up 2 bases and V 4 bases, and 4 bases lay outside the gene matches. Germline V gene data show CDR1 as SGHNT and CDR2 as YYREEE (reference sequence). The CDR3 extends over 14 amino acids.

This clonotype was found many times. This chain uses TRBV14 with TRBJ1-2; no firm D call. In germline, CDR1 is SGHDN, CDR2 FVKESK. The CDR3 is made up of 14 amino acids. Trimming took 4 bases from V and 0 from J, leaving 9 bases between them. The CDR3 DNA sequence: TGTGCCAGCAGCCTGACCACAACTAACTATGGCTACACCTTC. This encodes CASSLTTTNYGYTF.

This clonotype has at least ten counts. The chain joins TRBV4-1 to TRBJ2-1; D is possibly TRBD2 (6 bases). V lost 0 bases and J lost 0, with 12 bases in between. CDR3 size: 17 residues. Per germline, CDR1 MGHRA and CDR2 YSYEKL. CDR3 sequence: CASSQELGGVSYNEQFF. CDR3 DNA: TGCGCCAGCAGCCAAGAACTCGGCGGGGTCTCCTACAATGAGCAGTTCTTC.

This clonotype was found many times. The chain joins TRBV5-1 to TRBJ1-2; D is ambiguous. CDR1 is SGHRS, CDR2 YFSETQ, per germline. CDR3 length: 13 amino acids. V gave up 2 bases and J gave up 2 bases, with 7 bases separating them. CDR3 amino acids: CASSFGRNYGYTF. CDR3 nucleotide sequence: TGCGCCAGCAGCTTTGGACGGAACTATGGCTACACCTTC.

In its sample, this clonotype was seen a few times. As DNA, the CDR3 is TGTGCCAGTTACTCAGCGGGAGCCCCTCCCTACGAGCAGTACTTC. It codes for CASYSAGAPPYEQYF. The chain couples TRBV6-1 to TRBJ2-7; TRBD2 matches at 8 bases. The CDR3 has 15 amino acids. Per germline, CDR1 MNHNS and CDR2 SASEGT. Losses at the gene ends were 9 bases for V and 2 bases for J; bases not matched to a gene: 12.

There are many counts of this clonotype. This chain uses TRBV18 with TRBJ1-5; 7 positions match TRBD1. This CDR3 is 12 amino acids long. Germline V gives CDR1 KGHSH, CDR2 LQKENI. Trimming removed 6 bases from V and 4 bases from J; junction bases left unmatched: 0. CDR3: CASSDRNQPQHF. The CDR3 region has the DNA TGTGCCAGCTCGGACAGGAATCAGCCCCAGCATTTT.

The CDR3 DNA sequence: TGTGCCAGCGAGAGAAGGGGGGGTAGCAATCAGCCCCAGCATTTT. It encodes CASERRGGSNQPQHF. This chain uses TRBV6-1 with TRBJ1-5, with D perhaps TRBD1 (6 bases). This CDR3 has 15 residues. With 8 bases removed from V and 0 bases from J, the gap between germline ends came to 14 bases. The germline V gene encodes CDR1 MNHNS and CDR2 SASEGT.

The chain joins TRBV5-1 to TRBJ1-2, with D unclear. The CDR3 length is 14 residues. Between the trimmed V and J ends, which lost 1 base and 0 bases, there was a span of 7 bases. Germline CDR1 SGHRS, CDR2 YFSETQ. The CDR3 protein is CASSLWAANYGYTF. CDR3 nucleotide sequence: TGCGCCAGCAGCTTGTGGGCAGCTAACTATGGCTACACCTTC.

This sequence joins TRBV12-3 or TRBV12-4 and TRBJ1-1; D not resolved. The CDR3 totals 13 residues. V shed 1 base and J shed 6 bases, with 9 bases lying between them. CDR3 coding DNA: TGTGCCAGCAGTTTAGGGTCTGGCCCTGAAGCTTTCTTT. This translates into CASSLGSGPEAFF.

This clonotype was recorded at least ten times. The rearrangement joins TRBV20-1 to TRBJ2-5, with unresolved D. The CDR3 is made up of 13 amino acids. Trimming shortened V by 3 bases and J by 7 bases, and 15 bases separated the two germline ends. Germline V CDR1 and CDR2: DFQATT, SNEGSKA (reference sequence). The CDR3 region has the DNA TGCAGTGCTAGTGATAGTAAAATCGTGACCCAGTACTTC. As protein: CSASDSKIVTQYF.